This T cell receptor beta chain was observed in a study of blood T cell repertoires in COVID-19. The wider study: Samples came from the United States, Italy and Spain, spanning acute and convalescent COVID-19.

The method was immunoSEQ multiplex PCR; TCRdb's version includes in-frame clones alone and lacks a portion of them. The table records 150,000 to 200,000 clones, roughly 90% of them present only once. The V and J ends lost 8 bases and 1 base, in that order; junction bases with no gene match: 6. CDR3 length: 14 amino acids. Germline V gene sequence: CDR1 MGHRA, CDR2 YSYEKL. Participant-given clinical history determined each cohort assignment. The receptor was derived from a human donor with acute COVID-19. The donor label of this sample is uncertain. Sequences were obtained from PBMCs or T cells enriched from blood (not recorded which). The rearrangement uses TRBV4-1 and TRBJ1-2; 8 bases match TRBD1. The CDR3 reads CASRGQEVNYGYTF. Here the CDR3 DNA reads TGCGCCAGCCGGGGACAGGAGGTTAACTATGGCTACACCTTC.